These 16 T cell receptor beta chains came from one sample sequenced in a study of CD8+ T cells in alopecia areata. Described treatment: oral pan-JAK inhibitor, 5-10 mg twice daily. Once RNA had been extracted, it was reverse transcribed into cDNA to act as the sequencing template. This table comes from immunoSEQ multiplex PCR, and its TCRdb copy is limited to in-frame clones, with some not included. Among about 90,000 clones listed, around 40% were seen once. The sequencing used CD8+ T cells sorted from blood, collected at week 24, from a patient treated with tofacitinib. These receptors were taken from a human donor with alopecia areata.

V and J are TRBV6-5 and TRBJ2-1; TRBD2 might be the D (6 bases). The V end was cut by 6 bases, the J end by 0 bases, with 12 bases between. Germline lookup yields CDR1 MNHEY and CDR2 SVGAGI. The CDR3 is 15 amino acids. The CDR3 bases are TGTGCCAGCAGCTCGGGAGCTGGCTCCTACAATGAGCAGTTCTTC. Encoded protein: CASSSGAGSYNEQFF.

The chain links TRBV30 to TRBJ2-1; 8 nucleotides align to TRBD2. V was clipped by 7 bases and J by 9 bases; unmatched bases: 14. The CDR3 extends over 14 amino acids. The germline V gene encodes CDR1 GTSNPN and CDR2 SVGIG (reference sequence). CDR3 residues: CAYIGGGELGEQFF. The CDR3 bases are TGTGCCTACATCGGGGGGGGAGAACTGGGTGAGCAGTTCTTC.

This clone was recorded once. The chain combines TRBV5-1 with TRBJ2-1; TRBD1 is a possible D gene (5 bases). In germline, CDR1 is SGHRS, CDR2 YFSETQ. The CDR3 covers 13 residues. V was trimmed by 2 bases and J by 8 bases, leaving 11 bases between them. CDR3 residues: CASSFPRAHEQFF. CDR3 nucleotide sequence: TGCGCCAGCAGCTTTCCCAGGGCCCATGAGCAGTTCTTC. Complete variable domain (other parts from reference TRBV5-1 and TRBJ2-1): KAGVTQTPRYLIKTRGQQVTLSCSPISGHRSVSWYQQTPGQGLQFLFEYFSETQRNKGNFPGRFSGRQFSNSRSEMNVSTLELGDSALYLCASSFPRAHEQFFGPGTRLTVL.

J is TRBJ2-1 and V is TRBV6-1; D assignment may be TRBD1 or TRBD2 (5 bases each). V gave up 8 bases and J gave up 9 bases, with 20 bases separating them. Germline V lookup: CDR1 MNHNS, CDR2 SASEGT. The CDR3 is made up of 14 amino acids. CDR3 sequence (DNA): TGTGCCAGCGGGATCGGGGCGTTGGCATCTGAGCAGTTCTTC. Residues: CASGIGALASEQFF.

The chain carries TRBV9 and TRBJ2-2; D might be TRBD2 (5 bases). The CDR3 runs 16 residues. The germline V gene encodes CDR1 SGDLS and CDR2 YYNGEE. Trimming shortened V by 4 bases and J by 6 bases, and 19 bases separated the two germline ends. CDR3 amino acids: CASSSELDSFPGELFF. The CDR3, as DNA: TGTGCCAGCAGCTCAGAACTAGATTCGTTTCCCGGGGAGCTGTTTTTT.

This clone was observed a single time. The rearrangement links TRBV4-1 to TRBJ2-7; 9 nucleotides line up with TRBD1. Trimming took 2 bases from V and 4 from J; bases not matched to a gene: 12. The germline V gene encodes CDR1 MGHRA and CDR2 YSYEKL. The CDR3 extends over 17 amino acids. CDR3 in DNA: TGCGCCAGCAGCCAACTTTCTCTGGGGACAGGGTTTTACGAGCAGTACTTC. The encoded protein is CASSQLSLGTGFYEQYF.

The chain employs TRBV9 and TRBJ2-1; D not certain. Germline CDR1 is SGDLS and CDR2 is YYNGEE. Between the trimmed V and J ends, which lost 4 bases and 7 bases, there was a span of 6 bases. CDR3 length: 11 residues. The CDR3 region is CASSQNNEQFF. In DNA form, the CDR3 reads TGTGCCAGCAGCCAAAATAATGAGCAGTTCTTC. The full variable domain, completed using reference TRBV9 and TRBJ2-1, is DSGVTQTPKHLITATGQRVTLRCSPRSGDLSVYWYQQSLDQGLQFLIQYYNGEERAKGNILERFSAQQFPDLHSELNLSSLELGDSALYFCASSQNNEQFFGPGTRLTVL.

The chain uses TRBV30 and TRBJ2-7, with 8 positions matching TRBD1. V gave up 1 base and J gave up 6 bases; unmatched junction bases: 5. The CDR3 is 13 residues long. Germline loops: CDR1 GTSNPN, CDR2 SVGIG (reference sequence). CDR3 amino acids: CAWSEGTGVEQYF. DNA for the CDR3: TGTGCCTGGAGTGAAGGGACAGGAGTCGAGCAGTACTTC.

This clone was detected a few times. The gene calls are TRBV2 and TRBJ2-1, with TRBD2 matching 9 bases. The CDR3 loop spans 16 amino acids. V was clipped by 4 bases and J by 3 bases; unmatched bases: 7. Germline V gene data show CDR1 as SNHLY and CDR2 as FYNNEI. CDR3 residues: CASSVPLAGLYNEQFF. DNA of the CDR3: TGTGCCAGCAGTGTGCCCCTAGCGGGGCTCTACAATGAGCAGTTCTTC.

V is TRBV5-1 and J is TRBJ1-1; D is ambiguous. CDR3 length equals 14 residues. In germline, CDR1 is SGHRS, CDR2 YFSETQ. The germline V and J ends were trimmed by 0 bases and 1 base, with 7 bases remaining between them. This chain's CDR3 is CASSLVPENTEAFF. The CDR3, as DNA: TGCGCCAGCAGCTTGGTTCCGGAGAACACTGAAGCTTTCTTT.

This clone showed up just a few times. The rearrangement links TRBV6-5 to TRBJ2-1; D uncertain. The CDR3 spans 16 residues. The germline gives CDR1 MNHEY, CDR2 SVGAGI. The V end was cut by 0 bases, the J end by 2 bases, with 11 bases between. This chain's CDR3 is CASSYSPGTTYNEQFF. CDR3 coding DNA: TGTGCCAGCAGTTACTCTCCGGGTACGACCTACAATGAGCAGTTCTTC.

V usage is TRBV7-9 and J usage is TRBJ1-1; D gene uncertain. Germline loops: CDR1 SEHNR, CDR2 FQNEAQ (reference sequence). This CDR3 is 16 amino acids long. V lost 4 bases to trimming and J lost 0 bases, with 15 bases between them. In nucleotides, the CDR3 is TGTGCCAGCAGCTCCCCCCCCTTTCCAGTGAACACTGAAGCTTTCTTT. It specifies CASSSPPFPVNTEAFF.

The chain carries TRBV30 and TRBJ2-7; 9 bases fit TRBD1. The CDR3 has 16 residues. Germline V lookup: CDR1 GTSNPN, CDR2 SVGIG (reference sequence). V was clipped by 0 bases and J by 1 base; unmatched bases: 7. The CDR3 DNA sequence: TGTGCCTGGAGTGTACTAGGACAGGGGACTTCCTACGAGCAGTACTTC. Amino acid sequence: CAWSVLGQGTSYEQYF.

This chain joins TRBV27 and TRBJ1-1; D might be TRBD1 (6 bases). Trimming left V 0 bases short and J 0 bases short, with 8 bases between. Per germline, CDR1 MNHEY and CDR2 SMNVEV (reference sequence). The CDR3 loop spans 15 amino acids. The CDR3 coding sequence is TGTGCCAGCAGTTTATCGGGGGGCCTGAACACTGAAGCTTTCTTT. This codes for CASSLSGGLNTEAFF.

J is TRBJ2-2 and V is TRBV30; D unresolved. Deletions cut 2 bases from V and 2 bases from J, with 12 bases between. CDR1 GTSNPN and CDR2 SVGIG come from the germline V gene (reference sequence). This CDR3 comprises 15 residues. The CDR3 DNA is TGTGCCTGGAGTACGGTTGGGCCTAACACCGGGGAGCTGTTTTTT. It codes for CAWSTVGPNTGELFF.

The rearrangement links TRBV6-5 to TRBJ2-1, with TRBD2 identical over 9 bases. The CDR3 length is 15 residues. The V gene end was trimmed by 0 bases and the J gene end by 4 bases; junction bases not matched to a gene: 1. CDR1 is MNHEY and CDR2 is SVGAGI in the germline V gene. The CDR3 spells CASSYSTSGYNEQFF. The DNA of the CDR3 is TGTGCCAGCAGTTACTCGACTAGCGGTTACAATGAGCAGTTCTTC.